This T cell receptor beta chain was sequenced for a study of blood T cell repertoires in COVID-19. The overall study: The cDNA or gDNA used as material had been derived from T cells, B-cell-depleted T cells, or PBMCs.

CDR3 size: 14 residues. CDR1 and CDR2 from the germline V gene are SGHKS and YYEKEE (reference sequence). V was clipped by 0 bases and J by 5 bases, with 11 bases between them. Produced via immunoSEQ multiplex PCR; TCRdb's table is partial and in-frame only. There are 440,000 or so clones in the sample; around 89% occur only once, and approximately 1.5% lies in the top ten. The sample taken for sequencing was peripheral blood. This rearrangement joins TRBV5-5 to TRBJ1-1; a weak D match, TRBD1 (5 bases). This receptor was identified in a woman aged 40 to 50 with COVID-19, enrolled during active disease. The CDR3 loop is CASSLDRWVTEAFF. The CDR3, as DNA: TGTGCCAGCAGCTTGGACAGGTGGGTAACTGAAGCTTTCTTT.